The 3 T cell receptor beta chains reported below all come from one sample, sequenced in a study of blood T cells in healthy people across ages. Through a sample-barcoded 5' primer and a J-beta primer mix, a second PCR was run for about 6 to 11 cycles. TCRdb re-called the 5' RACE reads through MiXCR, storing one row per CDR3 protein. The sample includes approximately 600,000 distinct CDR3 sequences, 58% seen only once; the top ten take 30% to 40%. The sequenced material came from blood. The receptors were gathered from a man between 60 and 75 years old in good health.

This clonotype has just a few counts. The V call is TRBV6-2 or TRBV6-3, the J call TRBJ1-1; the D is unclear. This CDR3 comprises 14 residues. Trimming cost V 2 bases and J 0 bases, with 7 bases left between them. Germline V gene sequence: CDR1 MNHEY, CDR2 SVGEGT. The CDR3: CASSYAAMNTEAFF. CDR3 bases: TGTGCCAGCAGTTACGCGGCCATGAACACTGAAGCTTTCTTT.

This clonotype has more than one count but fewer than ten. This chain links TRBV11-2 with TRBJ2-3, with 11 bases aligning to TRBD2. From germline, CDR1 is SGHAT and CDR2 FQNNGV. The CDR3 contains 16 residues. The V and J ends lost 4 bases and 8 bases, in that order; junction bases with no gene match: 11. The DNA for the CDR3 is TGTGCCAGCAGCTCGGGACTAGCGGCACCCGGAGGTACGCAGTATTTT. Protein: CASSSGLAAPGGTQYF.

CDR3 protein: CASSYAAGTDTQYF. The DNA of the CDR3 is TGTGCCAGCAGCTATGCCGCGGGCACAGATACGCAGTATTTT. The J gene is TRBJ2-3, the V gene TRBV25-1; D not resolved. Trimming cost V 6 bases and J 1 base, with 11 bases left between them. The CDR3 has 14 residues. Germline CDR1 is MGHDK and CDR2 is SYGVNS.